What follows are 14 T cell receptor beta chains derived from one specimen sequenced in a study of beta chain features in type 1 diabetes. The sequenced template was cDNA made from the entire isolated RNA. Only in-frame clones appear in the TCRdb table, and some are missing; sequencing was by immunoSEQ multiplex PCR. The sample yields hundreds of thousands of clones, approximately 12% seen once. Sequencing was carried out using naive CD4+ T cells from blood. All receptors come from a man aged 18 to 29 in good health.

This clone came up a few times. The V call is TRBV28, the J call TRBJ1-3; no reliable D call. Germline V gene data show CDR1 as MDHEN and CDR2 as SYDVKM. V lost 6 bases to trimming and J lost 0 bases, with 18 bases between them. The CDR3 is 17 residues long. CDR3 in DNA: TGTGCCAGCAGCGTCAGTCAAACGGGATCCTCTGGAAACACCATATATTTT. This gives the protein CASSVSQTGSSGNTIYF.

This clone showed up just a few times. This chain links TRBV7-9 with TRBJ1-1, with D unclear. Germline-derived CDR1 and CDR2 are SEHNR and FQNEAQ (reference sequence). This CDR3 contains 14 residues. V was shortened by 2 bases and J by 1 base, with 8 bases between the two germline ends. The CDR3 DNA is TGTGCCAGCAGCTTACGGGGAGAGAACACTGAAGCTTTCTTT. Translating gives CASSLRGENTEAFF.

This clone showed up just a few times. This chain links TRBV9 with TRBJ1-2; 9 nucleotides align to TRBD1. V lost 2 bases, J lost 2 bases, and 4 bases stayed unmatched. The CDR3 sequence is 15 residues long. Germline values: CDR1 SGDLS, CDR2 YYNGEE. The CDR3 coding sequence is TGTGCCAGCAGCGTTGGACAGGGGAGAAACTATGGCTACACCTTC. Translation: CASSVGQGRNYGYTF.

This rearrangement joins TRBV28 to TRBJ2-7; 7 bases are shared with TRBD2. Per the germline V gene, CDR1 is MDHEN and CDR2 is SYDVKM. This CDR3 is built from 15 residues. V lost 6 bases and J lost 1; bases outside the gene matches: 9. The chain's CDR3 is CASRAVDSGSYEQYF. For the CDR3, the DNA is TGTGCCAGCAGAGCGGTGGATAGCGGGTCCTACGAGCAGTACTTC. Filled out from reference TRBV28 and TRBJ2-7, the complete variable domain reads DVKVTQSSRYLVKRTGEKVFLECVQDMDHENMFWYRQDPGLGLRLIYFSYDVKMKEKGDIPEGYSVSREKKERFSLILESASTNQTSMYLCASRAVDSGSYEQYFGPGTRLTVT.

This clone was counted only a few times. This sequence joins TRBV4-3 and TRBJ2-3; no clear D gene. The CDR3 consists of 14 residues. The germline V and J ends were trimmed by 4 bases and 2 bases, with 10 bases remaining between them. From germline, CDR1 is LGHNA and CDR2 YSLEER. In DNA, the CDR3 is TGCGCCAGCAGCCTTAGTGCTAACACAGATACGCAGTATTTT. Translated: CASSLSANTDTQYF.

CDR3 residues: CASSLGGSQKGETQYF. The CDR3 DNA sequence: TGCGCCAGCAGCTTGGGAGGGAGCCAAAAAGGGGAGACCCAGTACTTC. The rearrangement links TRBV5-1 to TRBJ2-5; possibly TRBD2 for D (5 bases). The V end lost 0 bases, the J end lost 5 bases, and 17 bases lay between the germline ends. Germline loops: CDR1 SGHRS, CDR2 YFSETQ. The CDR3 has 16 residues.

This clone was detected a few times. This sequence joins TRBV5-1 and TRBJ1-2, with D hard to call. Per germline, CDR1 SGHRS and CDR2 YFSETQ. The germline V and J ends were trimmed by 4 bases and 8 bases, with 18 bases remaining between them. The CDR3 is 14 amino acids. CDR3 bases: TGCGCCAGCAGCGTCGGGCTCCCACGGGAAGGCTACACCTTC. This translates into CASSVGLPREGYTF. Variable domain in full (rest from reference TRBV5-1 and TRBJ1-2): KAGVTQTPRYLIKTRGQQVTLSCSPISGHRSVSWYQQTPGQGLQFLFEYFSETQRNKGNFPGRFSGRQFSNSRSEMNVSTLELGDSALYLCASSVGLPREGYTFGSGTRLTVV.

V is TRBV27 and J is TRBJ2-7, with 9 bases lining up with TRBD2. J was trimmed by 9 bases and V by 6 bases; bases with no gene match: 15. Germline V CDR1 and CDR2: MNHEY, SMNVEV (reference sequence). There are 15 residues in the CDR3. CDR3 DNA sequence: TGTGCCAGCAGCCCTTTAGCGGGAGTTGGTTGGGGGCAGTACTTC. The encoded protein is CASSPLAGVGWGQYF.

This clone was counted a few times. The chain is built from TRBV9 and TRBJ1-5; D gene uncertain. The CDR3 length is 15 residues. The V gene lost 0 bases and the J gene lost 4 bases, with 11 bases spanning the gap. Germline CDR1 SGDLS, CDR2 YYNGEE. The CDR3 region has the DNA TGTGCCAGCAGCGTAGACAGTAAAGTAAATCAGCCCCAGCATTTT. Translating it yields CASSVDSKVNQPQHF.

This clone occurred a few times. This CDR3 is also generated by other DNA sequences in the sample. V and J are TRBV5-6 and TRBJ2-7; 7 nucleotides align to TRBD1. The CDR3 extends over 13 amino acids. Trimming took 4 bases from V and 2 from J; bases not matched to a gene: 3. Looked up from germline, CDR1 is SGHDT and CDR2 is YYEEEE. CDR3 amino acids: CASSPGTAYEQYF. DNA for the CDR3: TGTGCCAGCAGCCCAGGGACAGCCTACGAGCAGTACTTC.

This clone was observed a few times. The chain recombines TRBV7-2 with TRBJ1-2; D uncertain. The germline CDR1 and CDR2 sequences are SGHTA and FQGNSA. This CDR3 is 14 amino acids long. Trimming stripped 3 bases from V and 2 bases from J, with 10 bases between. CDR3 coding DNA: TGTGCCAGCAGCTTTAACCCGGGAAACTATGGCTACACCTTC. Protein sequence: CASSFNPGNYGYTF.

The chain links TRBV2 to TRBJ1-2; 7 bases are shared with TRBD1. Losses at the gene ends were 6 bases for V and 8 bases for J; bases not matched to a gene: 6. The germline V gene has CDR1 SNHLY and CDR2 FYNNEI. CDR3 length: 12 residues. This CDR3 reads CASRTGSDGYTF. DNA of the CDR3: TGTGCCAGCAGGACAGGGTCGGACGGCTACACCTTC. Using reference TRBV2 and TRBJ1-2 for the parts outside the CDR3, the full variable domain is EPEVTQTPSHQVTQMGQEVILRCVPISNHLYFYWYRQILGQKVEFLVSFYNNEISEKSEIFDDQFSVERPDGSNFTLKIRSTKLEDSAMYFCASRTGSDGYTFGSGTRLTVV.

This chain uses TRBV7-9 with TRBJ1-6; D is possibly TRBD1 (6 bases). Germline V gene sequence: CDR1 SEHNR, CDR2 FQNEAQ (reference sequence). This CDR3 spans 17 amino acids. The V gene lost 5 bases and the J gene lost 0 bases, with 14 bases spanning the gap. The CDR3 spells CASSDRTDFSYNSPLHF. The CDR3, as DNA: TGTGCCAGCAGCGATCGGACAGACTTCTCCTATAATTCACCCCTCCACTTT.

The chain uses TRBV7-9 and TRBJ2-7; D gene ambiguous. The germline V gene has CDR1 SEHNR and CDR2 FQNEAQ (reference sequence). V was clipped by 1 base and J by 3 bases, with 16 bases between them. This CDR3 contains 16 residues. CDR3 sequence: CASSLVLRRGSYEQYF. The CDR3 nucleotides read TGTGCCAGCAGCTTAGTCCTGCGGCGCGGAAGCTACGAGCAGTACTTC.